These 32 T cell receptor beta chains were all obtained from the same sample, sequenced in a study of OX40 agonist ivuxolimab in advanced cancers. Repertoires were generated with immunoSEQ multiplex PCR, while TCRdb's copy carries only in-frame clones and drops some. The sample contains under 90,000 clones, more than 70% of which appear only once. Material: CD4+ or CD8+ T cells sorted from blood, obtained in a trial of the OX40 agonist ivuxolimab. All receptors come from an adult with an advanced solid tumor such as melanoma, head and neck, liver or kidney cancer.

The V call is TRBV2, the J call TRBJ1-6, with unresolved D. Trimming pared 5 bases from V and 7 bases from J, leaving 12 bases between. Germline CDR1 and CDR2: SNHLY and FYNNEI. The CDR3 contains 14 residues. Written as DNA, the CDR3 is TGTGCCAGCAGTCGGGATCTTCAAAATTCACCCCTCCACTTT. The encoded protein is CASSRDLQNSPLHF.

The rearrangement uses TRBV30 and TRBJ2-7; possibly TRBD1 or TRBD2 for D (7 bases each). Germline V CDR1 and CDR2: GTSNPN, SVGIG (reference sequence). This CDR3 has 17 amino acids. Trimming shortened V by 1 base and J by 3 bases, and 22 bases separated the two germline ends. The CDR3: CAWSGTGTSAKYYEQYF. Here the CDR3 DNA reads TGTGCCTGGAGTGGGACAGGAACTAGCGCTAAGTACTACGAGCAGTACTTC.

The J gene is TRBJ2-2, the V gene TRBV28, with TRBD1 matching 8 bases. J was trimmed by 4 bases and V by 4 bases; bases with no gene match: 11. Germline values: CDR1 MDHEN, CDR2 SYDVKM. This CDR3 is built from 17 residues. The CDR3, as DNA: TGTGCCAGCAGTTCCACCGGGACAGGAGATACCACCGGGGAGCTGTTTTTT. Its protein product is CASSSTGTGDTTGELFF.

This clone was observed a single time. V gene TRBV4-1 combines with J gene TRBJ2-4; D might be TRBD2 (6 bases). V was shortened by 0 bases and J by 8 bases, with 11 bases between the two germline ends. The CDR3 length is 14 residues. CDR1 and CDR2 from the germline V gene are MGHRA and YSYEKL. CDR3 nucleotides: TGCGCCAGCAGCCAAGATGGTCCGGGAGACATTCAGTACTTC. Protein product: CASSQDGPGDIQYF.

V usage is TRBV15 and J usage is TRBJ1-5, with D perhaps TRBD1 (5 bases). V lost 5 bases and J 2 bases, leaving 13 bases between the germline ends. Germline CDR1 and CDR2: LNHNV and YYDKDF (reference sequence). The CDR3 contains 15 residues. The CDR3 DNA follows: TGTGCCACCAGCGTGCGGGGGAAGGGCAATCAGCCCCAGCATTTT. Its protein is CATSVRGKGNQPQHF.

The chain has TRBV30 and TRBJ2-3; 13 bases align to TRBD2. CDR3 length: 16 residues. V dropped 4 bases and J dropped 2; count of bases not matched to a gene: 6. Germline CDR1 GTSNPN, CDR2 SVGIG (reference sequence). The CDR3 here is CAWIQTSGRTTDTQYF. In DNA, the CDR3 is TGTGCCTGGATCCAGACTAGCGGGAGGACCACAGATACGCAGTATTTT.

The chain couples TRBV9 to TRBJ1-3; D not certain. V lost 5 bases to trimming and J lost 2 bases, with 14 bases between them. This CDR3 has 15 amino acids. CDR1 is SGDLS and CDR2 is YYNGEE in the germline V gene. The CDR3 sequence: CASSREVGTGNTIYF. The CDR3 DNA follows: TGTGCCAGCAGTCGAGAGGTGGGGACTGGAAACACCATATATTTT.

The chain has TRBV7-2 and TRBJ2-3, with 7 nucleotides matching TRBD2. Per the germline V gene, CDR1 is SGHTA and CDR2 is FQGNSA. V shed 1 base, J shed 0 bases, and the junction held 4 bases outside the gene matches. The CDR3 spans 16 residues. As DNA, the CDR3 is TGTGCCAGCAGCTTAGGAGGCGGGGGAAGCACAGATACGCAGTATTTT. Translation: CASSLGGGGSTDTQYF.

The chain couples TRBV25-1 to TRBJ1-6, with TRBD1 identical over 9 bases. Germline CDR1 and CDR2: MGHDK and SYGVNS. The J segment lost 6 bases and the V segment lost 2 bases, leaving 8 bases of the junction unmatched. The CDR3 loop spans 17 amino acids. This CDR3 reads CASSEGFGTGFNSPLHF. The DNA of the CDR3 is TGTGCCAGCAGTGAAGGGTTCGGGACAGGGTTTAATTCACCCCTCCACTTT.

The V gene is TRBV5-1, the J gene TRBJ2-1, with D uncertain. Trimming shortened V by 2 bases and J by 6 bases, and 15 bases separated the two germline ends. This CDR3 has 15 residues. Germline V gives CDR1 SGHRS, CDR2 YFSETQ. The CDR3 DNA follows: TGCGCCAGCAGCTTTTCCTCCAACACCGGCAATGAGCAGTTCTTC. Translation gives CASSFSSNTGNEQFF. Full variable domain (missing parts from reference TRBV5-1 and TRBJ2-1): KAGVTQTPRYLIKTRGQQVTLSCSPISGHRSVSWYQQTPGQGLQFLFEYFSETQRNKGNFPGRFSGRQFSNSRSEMNVSTLELGDSALYLCASSFSSNTGNEQFFGPGTRLTVL.

This clone was seen just once. This CDR3 is CASSREPRRIRQFF. CDR3 bases: TGTGCCAGTAGTAGAGAGCCCAGGAGAATTAGGCAGTTCTTC. The gene calls are TRBV19 and TRBJ2-1; D gene unclear. CDR3 length: 14 amino acids. V lost 4 bases and J 12 bases, leaving 19 bases between the germline ends. Germline CDR1 reads LNHDA; CDR2 reads SQIVND (reference sequence).

This chain uses TRBV11-1 with TRBJ2-3, with D uncertain. Trimming stripped 3 bases from V and 8 bases from J, with 15 bases between. CDR3 length equals 14 residues. Germline V gene sequence: CDR1 SGHAT, CDR2 FQDESV (reference sequence). The CDR3 here is CASSLGPDEGTQYF. CDR3 in DNA: TGTGCCAGCAGCTTGGGCCCCGACGAAGGTACGCAGTATTTT.

This rearrangement joins TRBV9 to TRBJ2-6; D possibly corresponds to TRBD1 (5 bases). V lost 3 bases and J 4 bases, leaving 14 bases between the germline ends. Germline assignment: CDR1 SGDLS and CDR2 YYNGEE. The CDR3 length is 16 residues. The CDR3 DNA follows: TGTGCCAGCAGCGAGGGGATCCCCCCCGGGGCCAACGTCCTGACTTTC. Protein: CASSEGIPPGANVLTF.

This clone was found once. The chain couples TRBV6-1 to TRBJ2-3, with TRBD2 matching 10 bases. CDR1 MNHNS and CDR2 SASEGT come from the germline V gene. V was pared by 2 bases and J by 7 bases, with 3 bases of the junction left unmatched. This CDR3 has 14 residues. CDR3: CASSEFSGGNTQYF. The DNA for the CDR3 is TGTGCCAGCAGTGAATTTAGCGGGGGGAATACGCAGTATTTT.

This clone showed up just a few times. The chain couples TRBV2 to TRBJ1-2, with D tentatively TRBD1 (6 bases). The V gene lost 3 bases and the J gene lost 3 bases, with 11 bases spanning the gap. This CDR3 contains 14 residues. Germline CDR1 and CDR2: SNHLY and FYNNEI. The CDR3 here is CASSESGQYYGYTF. In DNA, the CDR3 is TGTGCCAGCAGTGAGAGCGGACAGTACTATGGCTACACCTTC.

In its sample, this clone was seen once. The chain has TRBV18 and TRBJ2-7; the D gene is possibly TRBD1 (6 bases). Germline V gene lookup returns CDR1 KGHSH and CDR2 LQKENI. V lost 2 bases to trimming and J lost 0 bases, with 11 bases between them. The CDR3 has 15 residues. CDR3 loop: CASSPTGSISYEQYF. Written as DNA, the CDR3 is TGTGCCAGCTCACCAACAGGGTCGATCTCCTACGAGCAGTACTTC.

The rearrangement joins TRBV6-5 to TRBJ2-1, with 7 nucleotides matching TRBD2. The CDR3 has 15 residues. V lost 6 bases, J lost 4 bases, and 9 bases stayed unmatched. Germline CDR1 and CDR2: MNHEY and SVGAGI. As DNA, the CDR3 is TGTGCCAGCAGCTCCGGTGGACTAGGATACAATGAGCAGTTCTTC. Translation gives CASSSGGLGYNEQFF.

The chain uses TRBV30 and TRBJ2-7; D gene unclear. Trimming removed 5 bases from V and 2 bases from J, with 7 bases in between. The CDR3 has 11 residues. CDR1 and CDR2 (germline): GTSNPN, SVGIG (reference sequence). The CDR3 protein is CAWGLTYEQYF. DNA of the CDR3: TGTGCCTGGGGGCTTACCTACGAGCAGTACTTC.

The rearrangement joins TRBV2 to TRBJ1-5; 7 positions match TRBD1. The CDR3 consists of 15 residues. The V gene end was trimmed by 8 bases and the J gene end by 7 bases; junction bases not matched to a gene: 14. Germline V gene data show CDR1 as SNHLY and CDR2 as FYNNEI. DNA of the CDR3: TGTGCCAGCTCCTTTCCACAGGGGCAAGGGCAGCCCCAGCATTTT. Residues: CASSFPQGQGQPQHF.

The V call is TRBV27, the J call TRBJ2-2, with 7 bases aligning to TRBD2. The J segment lost 6 bases and the V segment lost 7 bases, leaving 11 bases of the junction unmatched. The CDR3 is made up of 15 amino acids. The germline V gene encodes CDR1 MNHEY and CDR2 SMNVEV (reference sequence). DNA of the CDR3: TGTGCCAGCACCCCTCGCGGGAGTTACGCCGGGGAGCTGTTTTTT. Translation: CASTPRGSYAGELFF.

The chain recombines TRBV6-6 with TRBJ2-6; no definite D call. The CDR3 is 14 amino acids. V dropped 6 bases and J dropped 0 bases, with 6 bases sitting between them. CDR1 is MNHNY, CDR2 SVGAGI, per germline (reference sequence). CDR3 region: CASRLISGANVLTF. In DNA form, the CDR3 reads TGTGCCAGCAGACTAATCTCTGGGGCCAACGTCCTGACTTTC.

V and J are TRBV6-6 and TRBJ1-6, with 7 positions matching TRBD1. Trimming cost V 4 bases and J 14 bases; bases outside gene matches: 8. There are 13 residues in the CDR3. The V gene's germline CDR1 is MNHNY and CDR2 SVGAGI (reference sequence). CDR3 protein: CASSFNRGKALHF. CDR3 bases: TGTGCCAGCAGTTTCAACAGGGGAAAGGCCCTCCACTTT.

In its sample, this clone ranks as large (0.1 to 1%). CDR3 sequence (DNA): TGCGCCAGCAGTGAAGGGGCCAGTCAGGATAATCAGCCCCAGCATTTT. Translation: CASSEGASQDNQPQHF. The chain employs TRBV10-2 and TRBJ1-5; a possible D gene is TRBD1 (5 bases). The CDR3 runs to 16 residues. In germline, CDR1 is WSHSY, CDR2 SAAADI. V shed 3 bases and J shed 4 bases, with 16 bases lying between them.

This clone came up many times. The rearrangement joins TRBV9 to TRBJ1-1; D is perhaps TRBD1 (6 bases). This CDR3 has 15 residues. The germline V gene encodes CDR1 SGDLS and CDR2 YYNGEE. V lost 4 bases and J lost 1, with 14 bases in between. The CDR3 DNA reads as TGTGCCAGCAGCCGCGGGGCGACAGGGAACACTGAAGCTTTCTTT. It codes for CASSRGATGNTEAFF.

This chain uses TRBV28 with TRBJ2-1; 11 bases fit TRBD2. CDR1 is MDHEN and CDR2 is SYDVKM in the germline V gene. The CDR3 extends over 14 amino acids. Unmatched junction bases numbered 5, after V lost 6 bases and J lost 7 bases. The CDR3 sequence is CASSRSGGANEQFF. CDR3 nucleotide sequence: TGTGCCAGCAGCCGTAGCGGGGGGGCGAATGAGCAGTTCTTC.

V usage is TRBV5-6 and J usage is TRBJ2-7; no clear D gene. V was shortened by 0 bases and J by 7 bases, with 14 bases between the two germline ends. This CDR3 contains 14 residues. Germline-derived CDR1 and CDR2 are SGHDT and YYEEEE. CDR3 loop: CASSLGTGYQEQYF. The CDR3, as DNA: TGTGCCAGCAGCTTGGGGACCGGATATCAGGAGCAGTACTTC.

By sample fraction, this clone is medium-sized. The chain links TRBV19 to TRBJ2-1, with 9 nucleotides matching TRBD2. In germline, CDR1 is LNHDA, CDR2 SQIVND (reference sequence). The CDR3 has 16 residues. The J segment lost 7 bases and the V segment lost 7 bases, leaving 14 bases of the junction unmatched. The CDR3 reads CASNGGRAEVLNEQFF. Here the CDR3 DNA reads TGTGCCAGTAATGGCGGGAGGGCCGAAGTATTGAATGAGCAGTTCTTC.

The chain links TRBV19 to TRBJ1-3; D uncertain. Trimming cost V 2 bases and J 0 bases, with 8 bases left between them. The V gene's germline CDR1 is LNHDA and CDR2 SQIVND (reference sequence). The CDR3 is 15 amino acids. The CDR3 protein is CASSIQLPSGNTIYF. DNA for the CDR3: TGTGCCAGTAGTATACAGTTACCCTCTGGAAACACCATATATTTT.

The chain uses TRBV5-4 and TRBJ2-5; TRBD2 matches at 8 bases. CDR3 length equals 15 residues. J was trimmed by 4 bases and V by 2 bases; bases with no gene match: 7. CDR1 SGHNT and CDR2 YYREEE come from the germline V gene (reference sequence). The CDR3 DNA reads TGTGCCAGCAGCTTCCCGGGGGGGCCGGCAGAGACCCAGTACTTC. Amino acid sequence: CASSFPGGPAETQYF.

V gene TRBV2 combines with J gene TRBJ1-3; D perhaps matches TRBD1 (6 bases). Germline V gene sequence: CDR1 SNHLY, CDR2 FYNNEI. The CDR3 consists of 14 residues. Trimming shortened V by 11 bases and J by 1 base, and 15 bases separated the two germline ends. CDR3 loop: CALQEGGSGNTIYF. In DNA form, the CDR3 reads TGTGCCTTACAAGAGGGGGGATCTGGAAACACCATATATTTT.

The CDR3 loop reads CSARTGYGYTF. The CDR3 nucleotides read TGCAGTGCTCGGACAGGCTATGGCTACACCTTC. The chain couples TRBV20-1 to TRBJ1-2; 7 bases are shared with TRBD1. Losses at the gene ends were 5 bases for V and 4 bases for J; bases not matched to a gene: 1. The CDR3 has 11 residues. Germline V gene lookup returns CDR1 DFQATT and CDR2 SNEGSKA (reference sequence).

V and J are TRBV11-3 and TRBJ2-6; D is perhaps TRBD1 or TRBD2 (5 bases each). This CDR3 region has 15 residues. V was pared by 5 bases and J by 2 bases, with 10 bases between. Germline-derived CDR1 and CDR2 are SGHNT and YENEEA. CDR3 residues: CASSPVGAGANVLTF. DNA of the CDR3: TGTGCCAGCAGCCCCGTGGGGGCTGGGGCCAACGTCCTGACTTTC.